This T cell receptor (beta chain) emerged from a study of cytomegalovirus exposure and HLA in healthy donors. The trim removed 0 bases at V and 15 bases at J, leaving 9 bases unmatched. This CDR3 is built from 13 residues. Germline lookup yields CDR1 SGHRS and CDR2 YFSETQ. This clone was detected a few times. Primers: 60 Vbeta forward and 13 Jbeta reverse. Assay: immunoSEQ multiplex PCR; the TCRdb copy retains only in-frame clones and omits some. Here the sample spans more than 95,000 clones, about 9.5% being singletons. Sequencing was performed on PBMCs. The chain uses TRBV5-1 and TRBJ2-1; 7 bases are shared with TRBD2. This TCR was sampled from a man aged 35-49 years in good health and CMV-seropositive. In DNA, the CDR3 is TGCGCCAGCAGCTTGGATCGGGACTACAATCCGTTCTTC. Protein: CASSLDRDYNPFF.